Each of the 13 T cell receptor beta chains below was sequenced from the same sample in a study of blood T cell repertoires in COVID-19. Sequencing used immunoSEQ multiplex PCR; TCRdb keeps in-frame clones, though not all of them. This table holds 200,000 to 250,000 clones, around 80% found once. Material for sequencing was PBMCs or T cells enriched from blood (not recorded which). These receptors came from a man aged 35-49 years who had recovered from COVID-19.

The chain carries TRBV13 and TRBJ2-3, with a weak D call TRBD2 (5 bases). The CDR3 consists of 15 residues. V was shortened by 2 bases and J by 1 base, with 10 bases between the two germline ends. Germline V gene data show CDR1 as PRHDT and CDR2 as FYEKMQ (reference sequence). This CDR3 is CASSLILARTDTQYF. The CDR3 bases are TGTGCCAGCAGCTTAATCCTAGCCCGCACAGATACGCAGTATTTT.

The chain has TRBV24-1 and TRBJ2-1, with a possible D match to TRBD1 (5 bases). The CDR3 runs to 16 residues. Trimming pared 5 bases from V and 0 bases from J, leaving 13 bases between. The V gene's germline CDR1 is KGHDR and CDR2 SFDVKD. Written as DNA, the CDR3 is TGTGCCACCAGTGGTTCAGGGCTCAGCTCCTACAATGAGCAGTTCTTC. Its translation is CATSGSGLSSYNEQFF.

V is TRBV6-2 or TRBV6-3 and J is TRBJ1-2; the D is unclear. The CDR3 runs to 13 residues. In germline, CDR1 is MNHEY, CDR2 SVGEGT. V was shortened by 0 bases and J by 3 bases, with 5 bases between the two germline ends. The CDR3 here is CASSYSSYYGYTF. For the CDR3, the DNA is TGTGCCAGCAGTTACTCGAGTTACTATGGCTACACCTTC.

J is TRBJ1-2 and V is TRBV7-9; TRBD1 might be the D (5 bases). The CDR3 runs 13 residues. V was clipped by 7 bases and J by 7 bases, with 16 bases between them. Germline V gives CDR1 SEHNR, CDR2 FQNEAQ (reference sequence). CDR3 coding DNA: TGTGCCAGCACCCCCTCGGGGGGGGGTGGCTACACCTTC. As protein: CASTPSGGGGYTF.

The DNA for the CDR3 is TGTGCCAGCAGCTTCATCGATTGGACTAGCGGTCTGATCTCCTACAATGAGCAGTTCTTC. This translates into CASSFIDWTSGLISYNEQFF. The rearrangement joins TRBV11-3 to TRBJ2-1; 10 nucleotides match TRBD2. CDR3 length: 20 amino acids. Germline trimming cut 3 bases from V and 0 bases from J; bases unmatched to any gene: 14. CDR1 and CDR2 from the germline V gene are SGHNT and YENEEA.

The J gene is TRBJ2-1, the V gene TRBV27, with 8 bases identical to TRBD2. The junction had 9 bases not matched to a gene; V was cut back by 6 bases and J by 2 bases. The CDR3 has 16 residues. Looked up from germline, CDR1 is MNHEY and CDR2 is SMNVEV (reference sequence). The CDR3 DNA follows: TGTGCCAGCAGCTGGGGAGCGGGAGAGACCTACAATGAGCAGTTCTTC. Protein product: CASSWGAGETYNEQFF.

The chain carries TRBV7-2 and TRBJ2-7; TRBD2 matches at 11 bases. Per germline, CDR1 SGHTA and CDR2 FQGNSA. Trimming cost V 5 bases and J 4 bases; bases outside gene matches: 7. CDR3 length: 15 residues. The CDR3 loop is CASSPIAGGLYEQYF. In nucleotides, the CDR3 is TGTGCCAGCAGCCCTATAGCGGGGGGGCTGTACGAGCAGTACTTC.

This clone was picked up one time. The rearrangement uses TRBV25-1 and TRBJ1-5; no clear D gene. From germline, CDR1 is MGHDK and CDR2 SYGVNS. V lost 6 bases, J lost 2 bases, and 5 bases lay in between. The CDR3 consists of 12 residues. This CDR3 reads CASRQGNQPQHF. DNA for the CDR3: TGTGCCAGCAGACAAGGCAATCAGCCCCAGCATTTT.

The V gene is TRBV7-9, the J gene TRBJ2-2; D possibly corresponds to TRBD2 (5 bases). Per the germline V gene, CDR1 is SEHNR and CDR2 is FQNEAQ (reference sequence). The V gene lost 3 bases and the J gene lost 3 bases, with 11 bases spanning the gap. The CDR3 totals 15 residues. Here the CDR3 DNA reads TGTGCCAGCAGCTTCAGGACGGGATACACCGGGGAGCTGTTTTTT. Residues: CASSFRTGYTGELFF.

The rearrangement links TRBV7-2 to TRBJ2-1; the match to TRBD2 covers 13 bases. In germline, CDR1 is SGHTA, CDR2 FQGNSA. V dropped 2 bases and J dropped 7; count of bases not matched to a gene: 5. The CDR3 contains 16 residues. The CDR3 sequence is CASSLTSGGASNEQFF. In DNA form, the CDR3 reads TGTGCCAGCAGCTTAACTAGCGGGGGGGCGTCTAATGAGCAGTTCTTC.

The V and J genes are TRBV7-2 and TRBJ2-1; 7 bases agree with TRBD2. Germline V gives CDR1 SGHTA, CDR2 FQGNSA. This CDR3 has 16 residues. With 5 bases clipped from V and 0 bases from J, the junction kept 7 bases outside the gene matches. This CDR3 is CASSTRTSFSYNEQFF. CDR3 in DNA: TGTGCCAGCAGCACCCGGACTAGTTTCTCCTACAATGAGCAGTTCTTC.

The V and J genes are TRBV30 and TRBJ1-3, with D tentatively TRBD1 (6 bases). The CDR3 spans 15 residues. Germline V gene data show CDR1 as GTSNPN and CDR2 as SVGIG (reference sequence). Between the trimmed V and J ends, which lost 5 bases and 4 bases, there was a span of 18 bases. The CDR3 loop reads CAWGRQGSLGNTIYF. CDR3 DNA: TGTGCCTGGGGGCGGCAGGGGTCGCTCGGAAACACCATATATTTT.

V gene TRBV11-2 combines with J gene TRBJ1-2; no clear D gene. Between the trimmed V and J ends, which lost 6 bases and 4 bases, there was a span of 12 bases. The CDR3 totals 13 residues. CDR1 SGHAT and CDR2 FQNNGV come from the germline V gene. The CDR3 loop reads CASSPTDTYGYTF. DNA for the CDR3: TGTGCCAGCAGTCCCACTGACACCTATGGCTACACCTTC.